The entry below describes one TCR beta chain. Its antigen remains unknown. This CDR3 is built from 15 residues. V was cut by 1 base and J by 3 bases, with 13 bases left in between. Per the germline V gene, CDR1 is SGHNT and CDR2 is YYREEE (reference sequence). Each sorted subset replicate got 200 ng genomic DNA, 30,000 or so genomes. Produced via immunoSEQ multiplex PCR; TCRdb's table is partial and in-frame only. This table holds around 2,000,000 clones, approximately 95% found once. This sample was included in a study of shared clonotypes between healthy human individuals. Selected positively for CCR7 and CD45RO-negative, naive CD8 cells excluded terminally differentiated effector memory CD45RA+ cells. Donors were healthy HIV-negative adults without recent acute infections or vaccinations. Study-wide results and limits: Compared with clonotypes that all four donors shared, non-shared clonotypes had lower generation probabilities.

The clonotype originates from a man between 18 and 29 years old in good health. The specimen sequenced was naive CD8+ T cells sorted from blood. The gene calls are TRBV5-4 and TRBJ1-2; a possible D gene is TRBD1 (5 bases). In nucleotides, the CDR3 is TGTGCCAGCAGCTTGTATCCAGGGTCCGACTATGGCTACACCTTC. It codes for CASSLYPGSDYGYTF. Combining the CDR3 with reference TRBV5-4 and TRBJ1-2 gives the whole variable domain ETGVTQSPTHLIKTRGQQVTLRCSSQSGHNTVSWYQQALGQGPQFIFQYYREEENGRGNFPPRFSGLQFPNYSSELNVNALELDDSALYLCASSLYPGSDYGYTFGSGTRLTVV.